Sequencing of this T cell receptor (beta chain) was carried out in a study of blood T cell repertoires in COVID-19. Looking at the study overall: Collection of acute and convalescent COVID-19 samples took place in the United States, Italy and Spain. T cells, B-cell-depleted T cells, or PBMCs provided the cDNA or gDNA that served as material.

Study processing details: By means of reference gene primer amplification, nucleated cell counts were estimated. The method was immunoSEQ multiplex PCR; TCRdb's version includes in-frame clones alone and lacks a portion of them. V, J and clone size reflect that table, while D and trimming were determined from the DNA. The sample has some 150,000 clones, roughly 79% seen once. The V gene's germline CDR1 is SGHTA and CDR2 FQGNSA. V lost 3 bases to trimming and J lost 2 bases; unmatched junction nucleotides: 3. CDR3 length: 18 residues. This chain links TRBV7-2 with TRBJ2-6; 14 positions match TRBD2. The sequence came from a woman aged 60 to 75 with active or convalescent COVID-19. Sample: peripheral blood. CDR3 in amino acids: CASSLGLAGVAGANVLTF. In DNA, the CDR3 is TGTGCCAGCAGCTTGGGACTAGCGGGAGTAGCTGGGGCCAACGTCCTGACTTTC.